The 13 T cell receptor beta chains given below trace back to one sample, sequenced in a study of T cells in Graves' hyperthyroidism and ophthalmopathy. The CDR3 regions of TCR beta were amplified from RNA transcripts. HTBI primers drove first-round RT-PCR of the TCR CDR3. TCRdb itself ran the multiplex PCR reads through MiXCR, one entry per CDR3 protein. Of approximately 720,000 distinct CDR3 sequences listed, 18% are singletons. Sequenced material: blood. The receptors here all came from a woman between 45 and 60 years old with Graves' hyperthyroidism that later progressed to Graves' ophthalmopathy.

This clonotype has only a few counts. J is TRBJ2-7 and V is TRBV20-1, with 9 bases identical to TRBD1. The V segment lost 0 bases and the J segment 3 bases; nucleotides outside the gene matches: 18. The CDR3 is made up of 19 amino acids. In germline, CDR1 is DFQATT, CDR2 SNEGSKA (reference sequence). The CDR3 sequence is CSARELRTGESPRFYEQYF. The CDR3 DNA follows: TGCAGTGCTAGAGAGCTTCGGACAGGGGAAAGCCCCAGATTCTACGAGCAGTACTTC.

This clonotype was seen repeatedly, ten times or more. This chain joins TRBV30 and TRBJ2-5, with 14 bases fitting TRBD2. The CDR3 runs to 14 residues. CDR1 is GTSNPN and CDR2 is SVGIG in the germline V gene (reference sequence). Germline trimming cut 4 bases from V and 6 bases from J; bases unmatched to any gene: 4. CDR3 bases: TGTGCCTGGACGGGACTAGCGGGGGCCCAGACCCAGTACTTC. Translated: CAWTGLAGAQTQYF.

This clonotype was observed at least ten times. The chain couples TRBV18 to TRBJ1-6, with D perhaps matching TRBD1 (6 bases). Looked up from germline, CDR1 is KGHSH and CDR2 is LQKENI. V was clipped by 3 bases and J by 5 bases, with 20 bases between them. This CDR3 is built from 18 residues. DNA for the CDR3: TGTGCCAGCTCACCGGCTCCCGGGGGGGGGGCGGATAATTCACCCCTCCACTTT. It specifies CASSPAPGGGADNSPLHF.

This clonotype was counted only a few times. The chain is built from TRBV4-1 and TRBJ1-1; TRBD1 agrees at 7 bases. CDR3 length: 14 amino acids. Germline assignment: CDR1 MGHRA and CDR2 YSYEKL. The trim removed 8 bases at V and 1 base at J, leaving 7 bases unmatched. Here the CDR3 reads CASQFGTANTEAFF. For the CDR3, the DNA is TGCGCCAGCCAATTCGGGACAGCGAACACTGAAGCTTTCTTT.

The CDR3 bases are TGCAGTGCTAGAGGGGACACACTACAGGGCCGTAATGAAAAACTGTTTTTT. Its translation is CSARGDTLQGRNEKLFF. V gene TRBV20-1 combines with J gene TRBJ1-4; tentative D call: TRBD1 (6 bases). Germline CDR1 and CDR2: DFQATT and SNEGSKA (reference sequence). This CDR3 region has 17 residues. Between the trimmed V and J ends, which lost 1 base and 4 bases, there was a span of 19 bases.

This rearrangement joins TRBV5-1 to TRBJ1-1; D is perhaps TRBD1 (5 bases). This CDR3 spans 13 amino acids. The V gene's germline CDR1 is SGHRS and CDR2 YFSETQ. Trimming left V 10 bases short and J 6 bases short, with 19 bases between. In nucleotides, the CDR3 is TGCGCCGGGGGGACGAGGCCCGGGGCTGAAGCTTTCTTT. Translating it yields CAGGTRPGAEAFF.

V usage is TRBV5-1 and J usage is TRBJ2-2, with 8 bases matching TRBD1. CDR3 length: 17 amino acids. Germline trimming cut 4 bases from V and 3 bases from J; bases unmatched to any gene: 11. From germline, CDR1 is SGHRS and CDR2 YFSETQ. The CDR3, as DNA: TGCGCCAGCAGCAACGCCGGACAGGGATGGTACACCGGGGAGCTGTTTTTT. It is translated as CASSNAGQGWYTGELFF.

The V gene is TRBV19, the J gene TRBJ1-5, with 9 bases aligning to TRBD1. The CDR3 length is 15 residues. Trimming removed 7 bases from V and 4 bases from J; junction bases left unmatched: 8. Per the germline V gene, CDR1 is LNHDA and CDR2 is SQIVND (reference sequence). The CDR3 DNA follows: TGTGCCAGTACCCGGGACAGGGAATGGAATCAGCCCCAGCATTTT. Translated, it gives CASTRDREWNQPQHF.

This chain connects TRBV5-8 to TRBJ1-4; no definite D call. V was shortened by 4 bases and J by 4 bases, with 11 bases between the two germline ends. Germline V CDR1 and CDR2: SGHTS, YDEGEE. This CDR3 comprises 14 residues. The CDR3 loop is CASSRRAINEKLFF. As DNA, the CDR3 is TGTGCCAGCAGCCGTCGGGCCATTAATGAAAAACTGTTTTTT.

The sample holds many counts of this clonotype. J is TRBJ2-7 and V is TRBV20-1; D may correspond to TRBD1 or TRBD2 (6 bases each). Germline-derived CDR1 and CDR2 are DFQATT and SNEGSKA (reference sequence). Trimming cost V 3 bases and J 4 bases, with 16 bases left between them. The CDR3 consists of 14 residues. CDR3 in amino acids: CSASKPGAGYEQYF. In DNA form, the CDR3 reads TGCAGTGCTAGTAAACCGGGGGCGGGGTACGAGCAGTACTTC.

The table lists this clonotype with a few counts. The chain employs TRBV10-3 and TRBJ2-3; the D is unclear. V lost 6 bases and J 2 bases, leaving 15 bases between the germline ends. Germline V lookup: CDR1 ENHRY, CDR2 SYGVKD. This CDR3 is 15 amino acids long. CDR3 in amino acids: CAISRPRVYTDTQYF. CDR3 in DNA: TGTGCCATCAGCCGTCCTAGGGTTTACACAGATACGCAGTATTTT.

The chain joins TRBV14 to TRBJ2-5; 11 bases match TRBD2. The germline V gene has CDR1 SGHDN and CDR2 FVKESK. The CDR3 consists of 14 residues. The V and J ends lost 4 bases and 6 bases, in that order; junction bases with no gene match: 4. This CDR3 is CASSLAGGRQTQYF. CDR3 sequence (DNA): TGTGCCAGCAGCCTAGCGGGGGGGCGTCAGACCCAGTACTTC.

A few counts support this clonotype. This chain links TRBV27 with TRBJ1-6, with unresolved D. CDR1 MNHEY and CDR2 SMNVEV come from the germline V gene (reference sequence). The CDR3 consists of 16 residues. V was shortened by 3 bases and J by 0 bases, with 9 bases between the two germline ends. CDR3 sequence reads: CASSFSLSSYNSPLHF. The CDR3 DNA reads as TGTGCCAGCAGTTTCTCTCTCAGCTCCTATAATTCACCCCTCCACTTT.